The 24 T cell receptor beta chains below were found in one sample sequenced in a study of T cells in Graves' hyperthyroidism and ophthalmopathy. Authors of the study amplified TCR beta CDR3 regions from RNA transcripts. The HTBI set primed first-round TCR CDR3 RT-PCR. Each CDR3 protein gets one entry after TCRdb re-called the multiplex PCR reads with MiXCR. This sample yields under 300,000 distinct CDR3 sequences, of which approximately 14% are seen a single time; 30% to 35% belongs to the top ten. Sequencing was done on a sample of blood. Receptor source: a woman between 50 and 59 years old with Graves' hyperthyroidism that later progressed to Graves' ophthalmopathy.

Remarks on this clonotype: Being one base from a much bigger clone, this may be a read error. The gene calls are TRBV20-1 and TRBJ1-1; a possible D gene is TRBD1 (5 bases). Per the germline V gene, CDR1 is DFQATT and CDR2 is SNEGSKA (reference sequence). This CDR3 is built from 13 residues. V was pared by 0 bases and J by 10 bases, with 15 bases between. The CDR3 protein is CSARDPGGRGAFF. The CDR3, as DNA: TGCAGTGCTAGAGATCCCGGGGGAAGGGGAGCTTTCTTT.

This clonotype was observed many times. The chain recombines TRBV20-1 with TRBJ2-5; D is unclear. This CDR3 has 11 residues. V lost 5 bases, J lost 2 bases, and 6 bases lay in between. CDR1 DFQATT and CDR2 SNEGSKA come from the germline V gene (reference sequence). The CDR3 DNA reads as TGCAGTGCTTTGGCGCAAGAGACCCAGTACTTC. This translates into CSALAQETQYF.

This clonotype occurred many times. This chain uses TRBV12-3 or TRBV12-4 with TRBJ2-4; TRBD1 matches at 8 bases. V was pared by 6 bases and J by 8 bases, with 0 bases of the junction left unmatched. The CDR3 length is 11 residues. The chain's CDR3 is CASRQGDIQYF. As DNA, the CDR3 is TGTGCCAGCAGACAGGGGGACATTCAGTACTTC.

This clonotype turned up a few times. The chain combines TRBV28 with TRBJ2-3; 10 nucleotides agree with TRBD2. CDR3 size: 15 residues. Germline CDR1 reads MDHEN; CDR2 reads SYDVKM. J lost 4 bases, V lost 6 bases, and 7 bases had no gene match. The CDR3 coding sequence is TGTGCCAGCAGGCCCCTAGCGGGAGTGTCAGATACGCAGTATTTT. It yields the protein CASRPLAGVSDTQYF.

The chain links TRBV5-6 to TRBJ2-2, with 11 bases aligning to TRBD1. The CDR3 extends over 15 amino acids. Unmatched junction bases numbered 2, after V lost 2 bases and J lost 5 bases. From germline, CDR1 is SGHDT and CDR2 YYEEEE. The CDR3 DNA reads as TGTGCCAGCAGCTTTGGGACAGGGGGAACCGGGGAGCTGTTTTTT. Protein: CASSFGTGGTGELFF. The full variable domain, rest sourced from reference TRBV5-6 and TRBJ2-2, is DAGVTQSPTHLIKTRGQQVTLRCSPKSGHDTVSWYQQALGQGPQFIFQYYEEEERQRGNFPDRFSGHQFPNYSSELNVNALLLGDSALYLCASSFGTGGTGELFFGEGSRLTVL.

This clonotype was picked up a small number of times. The V gene is TRBV25-1, the J gene TRBJ2-2; tentatively, D is TRBD2 (6 bases). The CDR3 has 15 amino acids. Germline V gives CDR1 MGHDK, CDR2 SYGVNS. Between the trimmed V and J ends, which lost 3 bases and 2 bases, there was a span of 10 bases. The CDR3 here is CASSDTGTNTGELFF. The DNA for the CDR3 is TGTGCCAGCAGTGATACCGGGACTAACACCGGGGAGCTGTTTTTT.

In this sample, this clonotype turned up many times. The chain joins TRBV7-3 to TRBJ2-5; maybe TRBD1 (5 bases). Trimming removed 2 bases from V and 5 bases from J, with 18 bases in between. This CDR3 has 16 amino acids. CDR1 is SGHTA, CDR2 FQGTGA, per germline. The CDR3 here is CASSLDHRGAQETQYF. CDR3 nucleotide sequence: TGTGCCAGCAGCTTAGATCATCGTGGGGCTCAGGAGACCCAGTACTTC. Supplemented by reference TRBV7-3 and TRBJ2-5, the full variable domain reads GAGVSQTPSNKVTEKGKYVELRCDPISGHTALYWYRQSLGQGPEFLIYFQGTGAADDSGLPNDRFFAVRPEGSVSTLKIQRTERGDSAVYLCASSLDHRGAQETQYFGPGTRLLVL.

The rearrangement links TRBV4-2 to TRBJ2-1; TRBD2 agrees at 14 bases. V shed 4 bases and J 10 bases; nucleotides not matched to a gene: 12. CDR1 LGHNA and CDR2 YNFKEQ come from the germline V gene. The CDR3 runs to 17 residues. Written as DNA, the CDR3 is TGTGCCAGCAGCCCAAGTACCGGGACTAGCGGGAGCGGGGAGCAGTTCTTC. It specifies CASSPSTGTSGSGEQFF.

The table lists this clonotype with many counts. The gene calls are TRBV7-9 and TRBJ2-7; 8 bases are shared with TRBD2. Germline assignment: CDR1 SEHNR and CDR2 FQNEAQ (reference sequence). The length of the CDR3 is 14 residues. After removal of 2 bases from V and 2 bases from J, the junction contained 2 bases not matched to a gene. The CDR3 DNA reads TGTGCCAGCAGCTTACAAGCGGGAGCCTACGAGCAGTACTTC. Its translation: CASSLQAGAYEQYF. The full variable domain, its missing parts supplied by reference TRBV7-9 and TRBJ2-7, is DTGVSQNPRHKITKRGQNVTFRCDPISEHNRLYWYRQTLGQGPEFLTYFQNEAQLEKSRLLSDRFSAERPKGSFSTLEIQRTEQGDSAMYLCASSLQAGAYEQYFGPGTRLTVT.

V usage is TRBV24-1 and J usage is TRBJ2-2; tentative D call: TRBD2 (5 bases). The CDR3 runs 17 residues. V was shortened by 3 bases and J by 3 bases, with 16 bases between the two germline ends. Germline V gene data show CDR1 as KGHDR and CDR2 as SFDVKD. CDR3 sequence: CATSDPQVAPDTGELFF. CDR3 sequence (DNA): TGTGCCACCAGTGATCCGCAGGTAGCGCCGGACACCGGGGAGCTGTTTTTT.

A word on this clonotype: This may be a read error: a much more frequent sequence differs by one nucleotide. This chain joins TRBV5-1 and TRBJ2-7; D remains unclear. The CDR3 runs 15 residues. Per the germline V gene, CDR1 is SGHRS and CDR2 is YFSETQ. The CDR3 nucleotides are TGCGCCAGCAGCTTGGGGTTACTAAATTCCTACGAGCAGCACTTC. The encoded protein is CASSLGLLNSYEQHF.

This clonotype was counted at least ten times. This chain joins TRBV20-1 and TRBJ2-1; D gene uncertain. In germline, CDR1 is DFQATT, CDR2 SNEGSKA (reference sequence). The length of the CDR3 is 13 residues. Trimming left V 4 bases short and J 5 bases short, with 12 bases between. The CDR3 loop is CSATPGRHNEQFF. For the CDR3, the DNA is TGCAGTGCTACGCCCGGGCGCCACAATGAGCAGTTCTTC.

In its sample, this clonotype was seen many times. This chain uses TRBV27 with TRBJ2-5, with D possibly being TRBD1 (6 bases). V lost 6 bases, J lost 5 bases, and 19 bases lay in between. This CDR3 comprises 15 residues. Germline assignment: CDR1 MNHEY and CDR2 SMNVEV (reference sequence). The CDR3 DNA is TGTGCCAGCAGCCTCTTGTCAGGGGCTGGTGAGACCCAGTACTTC. This codes for CASSLLSGAGETQYF.

This clonotype was counted many times. This chain uses TRBV27 with TRBJ2-1; D might be TRBD1 or TRBD2, each matching 6 bases. V gave up 6 bases and J gave up 2 bases, with 17 bases separating them. The CDR3 totals 16 residues. Germline V gene lookup returns CDR1 MNHEY and CDR2 SMNVEV (reference sequence). The CDR3 DNA reads TGTGCCAGCAGGAGAGGGGGAGGCTCTACCTACAATGAGCAGTTCTTC. As protein: CASRRGGGSTYNEQFF.

This clonotype was recorded many times. This chain joins TRBV20-1 and TRBJ2-1; 7 bases are shared with TRBD2. This CDR3 comprises 13 residues. Germline V gene data show CDR1 as DFQATT and CDR2 as SNEGSKA (reference sequence). The V gene end was trimmed by 3 bases and the J gene end by 6 bases; junction bases not matched to a gene: 5. CDR3: CSASASGTNEQFF. The CDR3 bases are TGCAGTGCTAGTGCGAGCGGGACCAATGAGCAGTTCTTC.

This clonotype was observed at least ten times. The chain uses TRBV5-1 and TRBJ2-7, with TRBD2 identical over 10 bases. The CDR3 is made up of 16 amino acids. V shed 0 bases, J shed 1 base, and the junction held 4 bases outside the gene matches. Germline V lookup: CDR1 SGHRS, CDR2 YFSETQ. CDR3 nucleotides: TGCGCCAGCAGCTTGGGGGGTAGCGGGAGGTCCTACGAGCAGTACTTC. Translating it yields CASSLGGSGRSYEQYF.

In nucleotides, the CDR3 is TGCGCCAGCAGCTCCGGTGGGCGCGGGGAGACCCAGTACTTC. This gives the protein CASSSGGRGETQYF. The V call is TRBV5-1, the J call TRBJ2-5; the D gene is possibly TRBD2 (5 bases). Germline assignment: CDR1 SGHRS and CDR2 YFSETQ. Trimming left V 3 bases short and J 5 bases short, with 14 bases between. The CDR3 covers 14 residues.

This clonotype came up many times. The chain employs TRBV11-2 and TRBJ2-7; a weak D match, TRBD2 (5 bases). This CDR3 is built from 13 residues. Germline values: CDR1 SGHAT, CDR2 FQNNGV. The V end was cut by 7 bases, the J end by 4 bases, with 14 bases between. The chain's CDR3 is CASTSRGSYEQYF. The DNA for the CDR3 is TGTGCCAGCACCTCACGGGGTTCGTACGAGCAGTACTTC.

This clonotype was detected ten times or more. This chain links TRBV30 with TRBJ2-3; D not resolved. The length of the CDR3 is 15 residues. Germline V CDR1 and CDR2: GTSNPN, SVGIG (reference sequence). Trimming took off 3 bases at V and 6 bases at J, with 19 bases between the two ends. The CDR3 protein is CAWSRRGGLGDTQYF. DNA of the CDR3: TGTGCCTGGAGCCGAAGAGGCGGCTTGGGGGATACGCAGTATTTT.

As for this clonotype: This clone may be a read error of a much larger clone one base away. The chain uses TRBV3-1 and TRBJ2-2, with D perhaps being TRBD1 or TRBD2 (5 bases each). The CDR3 is 16 residues long. V was pared by 0 bases and J by 4 bases, with 12 bases between. The germline CDR1 and CDR2 sequences are LGHDT and YNNKEL (reference sequence). In DNA, the CDR3 is TGTGCCAGCAGCCAAGAAGAGGGGACGAGCACCGGGGAGCTGTTTTTT. This encodes CASSQEEGTSTGELFF.

This clonotype came up many times. The V gene is TRBV6-1, the J gene TRBJ1-1; TRBD1 is a possible D gene (5 bases). The CDR3 sequence is 14 residues long. Trimming took 3 bases from V and 4 from J, leaving 12 bases between them. Looked up from germline, CDR1 is MNHNS and CDR2 is SASEGT. The CDR3 reads CASSDKGLTTEAFF. The CDR3 DNA is TGTGCCAGCAGTGATAAGGGACTCACCACTGAAGCTTTCTTT.

This sequence joins TRBV11-2 and TRBJ2-1; 9 nucleotides match TRBD1. V lost 3 bases and J lost 5; bases outside the gene matches: 5. The CDR3 is 15 residues long. Germline V gene sequence: CDR1 SGHAT, CDR2 FQNNGV. The CDR3 DNA is TGTGCCAGCAGCTTCGTGGGGACAGGGAACAATGAGCAGTTCTTC. Protein sequence: CASSFVGTGNNEQFF. Combining the CDR3 with reference TRBV11-2 and TRBJ2-1 gives the whole variable domain EAGVAQSPRYKIIEKRQSVAFWCNPISGHATLYWYQQILGQGPKLLIQFQNNGVVDDSQLPKDRFSAERLKGVDSTLKIQPAKLEDSAVYLCASSFVGTGNNEQFFGPGTRLTVL.

This clonotype was seen a handful of times. The J gene is TRBJ1-6, the V gene TRBV28, with 7 bases identical to TRBD1. Trimming cost V 7 bases and J 7 bases; bases outside gene matches: 13. CDR1 and CDR2 (germline): MDHEN, SYDVKM. The CDR3 consists of 16 residues. The CDR3 coding sequence is TGTGCCAGCACCACTCAGGGGGGCTGGTGGAATTCACCCCTCCACTTT. The encoded protein is CASTTQGGWWNSPLHF.

There are many counts of this clonotype. The chain employs TRBV28 and TRBJ2-1; 12 bases are a match to TRBD2. CDR1 and CDR2 from the germline V gene are MDHEN and SYDVKM. The CDR3 loop spans 17 amino acids. Losses at the gene ends were 6 bases for V and 2 bases for J; bases not matched to a gene: 8. CDR3 sequence (DNA): TGTGCCAGCAGCCACTCCGGACTAGCGGGACCCTACAATGAGCAGTTCTTC. Amino acid sequence: CASSHSGLAGPYNEQFF. Together with reference TRBV28 and TRBJ2-1, the CDR3 gives the full variable domain: DVKVTQSSRYLVKRTGEKVFLECVQDMDHENMFWYRQDPGLGLRLIYFSYDVKMKEKGDIPEGYSVSREKKERFSLILESASTNQTSMYLCASSHSGLAGPYNEQFFGPGTRLTVL.